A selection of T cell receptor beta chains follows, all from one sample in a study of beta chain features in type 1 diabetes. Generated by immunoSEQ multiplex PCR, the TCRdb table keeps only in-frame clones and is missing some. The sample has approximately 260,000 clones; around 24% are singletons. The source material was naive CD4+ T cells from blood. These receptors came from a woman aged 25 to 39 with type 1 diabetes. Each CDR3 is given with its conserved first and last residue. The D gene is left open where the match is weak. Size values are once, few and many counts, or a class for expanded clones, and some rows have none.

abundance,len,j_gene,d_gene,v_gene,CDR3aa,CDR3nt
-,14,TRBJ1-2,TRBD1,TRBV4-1,CASSVPGQYYGYTF,TGCGCCAGCAGCGTCCCGGGACAGTACTATGGCTACACCTTC
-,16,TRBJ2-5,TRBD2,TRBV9,CASSTRGLAGGETQYF,TGTGCCAGCAGCACAAGAGGACTAGCGGGAGGTGAGACCCAGTACTTC
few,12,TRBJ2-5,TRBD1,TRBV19,CASKTGGETQYF,TGTGCCAGTAAGACAGGGGGTGAGACCCAGTACTTC
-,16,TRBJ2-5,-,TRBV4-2,CASSQGLGLGDETQYF,TGTGCCAGCAGCCAAGGACTTGGACTCGGGGATGAGACCCAGTACTTC
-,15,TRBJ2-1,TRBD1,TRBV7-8,CASSQDRGPYNEQFF,TGTGCCAGCAGCCAGGACAGGGGGCCCTACAATGAGCAGTTCTTC
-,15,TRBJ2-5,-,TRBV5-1,CASSLVAGNQETQYF,TGCGCCAGCAGCTTGGTTGCAGGAAACCAAGAGACCCAGTACTTC
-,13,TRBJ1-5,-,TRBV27,CASSLYRNQPQHF,TGTGCCAGCAGTTTGTATCGCAATCAGCCCCAGCATTTT
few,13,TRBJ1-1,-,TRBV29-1,CSVEARVDTEAFF,TGCAGCGTTGAGGCCAGGGTTGACACTGAAGCTTTCTTT
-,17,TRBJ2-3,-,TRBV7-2,CASSSQGPGRGTDTQYF,TGTGCCAGCAGCTCTCAGGGTCCCGGGAGAGGCACAGATACGCAGTATTTT
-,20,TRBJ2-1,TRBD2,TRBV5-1,CASSFGPGLAGGGSYNEQFF,TGCGCCAGCAGCTTTGGCCCGGGACTAGCGGGAGGCGGGTCCTACAATGAGCAGTTCTTC
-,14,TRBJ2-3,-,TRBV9,CASSVGPNTDTQYF,TGTGCCAGCAGCGTAGGGCCGAACACAGATACGCAGTATTTT
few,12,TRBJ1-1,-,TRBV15,CATSRDGGPAFF,TGTGCCACCAGCAGAGATGGCGGGCCAGCTTTCTTT
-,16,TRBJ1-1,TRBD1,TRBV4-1,CASSQDRDRVMTEAFF,TGCGCCAGCAGCCAAGATAGGGACAGAGTTATGACTGAAGCTTTCTTT
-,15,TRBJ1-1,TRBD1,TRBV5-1,CASGSSTGMNTEAFF,TGCGCCAGCGGCTCTTCGACAGGGATGAACACTGAAGCTTTCTTT
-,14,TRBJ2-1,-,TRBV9,CASSVAQWETEQFF,TGTGCCAGCAGCGTAGCTCAGTGGGAGACTGAGCAGTTCTTC
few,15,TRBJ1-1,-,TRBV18,CASSPQEAINTEAFF,TGTGCCAGCTCACCTCAGGAGGCTATCAACACTGAAGCTTTCTTT